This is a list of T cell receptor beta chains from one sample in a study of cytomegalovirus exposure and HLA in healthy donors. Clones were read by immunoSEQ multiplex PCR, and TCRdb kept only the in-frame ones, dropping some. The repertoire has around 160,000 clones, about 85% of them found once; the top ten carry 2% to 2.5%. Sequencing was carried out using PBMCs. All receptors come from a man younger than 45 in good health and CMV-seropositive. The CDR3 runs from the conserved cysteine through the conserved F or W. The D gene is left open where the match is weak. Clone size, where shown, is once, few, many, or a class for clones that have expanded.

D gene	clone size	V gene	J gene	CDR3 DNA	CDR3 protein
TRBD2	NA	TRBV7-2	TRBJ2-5	TGTGCCAGCAAACGGGGGGGCCAAGAGACCCAGTACTTC	CASKRGGQETQYF
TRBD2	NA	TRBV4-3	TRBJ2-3	TGCGCCAGCAGCCGGACTAGCGGGGGGGCCGATACGCAGTATTTT	CASSRTSGGADTQYF
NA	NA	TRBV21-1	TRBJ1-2	TGTGCCAGCAGCCTACCGGGACAGGCTATAATAAGGTATGGCTACACCTTC	CASSLPGQAIIRYGYTF
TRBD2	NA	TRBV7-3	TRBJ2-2	TGTGCCAGCAGCTTATGGGGGGGAAGCACCGGGGAGCTGTTTTTT	CASSLWGGSTGELFF
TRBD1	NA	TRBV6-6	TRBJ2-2	TGTGCCAGCATTGAGCGGGACAGGGTCCACACCGGGGAGCTGTTTTTT	CASIERDRVHTGELFF
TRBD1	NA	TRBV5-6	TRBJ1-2	TGTGCCAGCAGCTTTGGACAGGCGAACTATGGCTACACCTTC	CASSFGQANYGYTF
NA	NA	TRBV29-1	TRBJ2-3	TGCAGCGTTGAAGCGAGGGCAGATACGCAGTATTTT	CSVEARADTQYF
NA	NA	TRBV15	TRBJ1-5	TGTGCCACCAGCGAGGAAAGGCTGGAAAATCAGCCCCAGCATTTT	CATSEERLENQPQHF
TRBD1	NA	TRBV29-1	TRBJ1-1	TGCAGCGTTGATAGGGACAGGGGCGCGTCGGGCACTGAAGCTTTCTTT	CSVDRDRGASGTEAFF
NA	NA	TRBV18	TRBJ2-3	TGTGCCAGCTCACCGGCAAGCACAGATACGCAGTATTTT	CASSPASTDTQYF
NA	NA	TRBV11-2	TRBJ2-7	TGTGCCAGCAGCTTATCAGACGGAGGCTACGAGCAGTACTTC	CASSLSDGGYEQYF
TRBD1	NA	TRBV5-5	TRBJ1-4	TGTGCCAGCAGCTTGGGACAGGGGGCGGCTAATGAAAAACTGTTTTTT	CASSLGQGAANEKLFF
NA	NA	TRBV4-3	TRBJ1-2	TGCGCCAGCAGCAAAGACGGGTCGTCGGATGGCTACACCTTC	CASSKDGSSDGYTF
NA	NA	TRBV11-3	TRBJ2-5	TGTGCCAGCAGCTCCGAGGCTCAAGAGACCCAGTACTTC	CASSSEAQETQYF
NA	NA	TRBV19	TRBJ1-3	TGTGCCAGTAGTATGGGGGGGCCCTCTGGAAACACCATATATTTT	CASSMGGPSGNTIYF
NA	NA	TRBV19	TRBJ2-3	TGTGCCAGTAGTCCCCGAGGCCGGGGGAGCACAGATACGCAGTATTTT	CASSPRGRGSTDTQYF
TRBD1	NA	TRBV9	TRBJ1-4	TGTGCCAGCAGCCCACGACAGGGGGCGGAAAAACTGTTTTTT	CASSPRQGAEKLFF
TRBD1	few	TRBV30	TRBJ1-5	TGTGCCTTCGCGGACAGGGGAGGTCAGCCCCAGCATTTT	CAFADRGGQPQHF
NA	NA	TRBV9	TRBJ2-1	TGTGCCAGCAGCTACGTGGGGGGGCCCGATGAGCAGTTCTTC	CASSYVGGPDEQFF
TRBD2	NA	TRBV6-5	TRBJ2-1	TGTGCCAGCAGTCCCGGGGGGGTCTCCTACAATGAGCAGTTCTTC	CASSPGGVSYNEQFF
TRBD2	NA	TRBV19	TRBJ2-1	TGTGCCAGTACCCCGGGGGGTTCCTACAATGAGCAGTTCTTC	CASTPGGSYNEQFF
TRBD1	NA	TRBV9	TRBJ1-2	TGTGCCAGCAGCGAAGGGACAGGGAGGTCGTATGGCTACACCTTC	CASSEGTGRSYGYTF
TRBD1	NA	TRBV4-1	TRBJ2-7	TGCGCCAGCAGTCGTCCCGGGACAGTTACCTACGAGCAGTACTTC	CASSRPGTVTYEQYF
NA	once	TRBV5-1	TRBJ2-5	TGCGCCAGCAGCTTGGAGCGCCAAGAGACCCAGTACTTC	CASSLERQETQYF
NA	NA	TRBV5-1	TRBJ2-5	TGCGCCAGCAGCTTTATGGGCCCCGAAGAGACCCAGTACTTC	CASSFMGPEETQYF
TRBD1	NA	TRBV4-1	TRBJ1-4	TGCGCCAGCAGCCAGAGACAGGGGAAGGTAAATGAAAAACTGTTTTTT	CASSQRQGKVNEKLFF
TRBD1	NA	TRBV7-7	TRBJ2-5	TGTGCTAGCAGCTTAAAGTGGGACGGACCGGGACAGGAGAAGGAGACCCAGTACTTC	CASSLKWDGPGQEKETQYF
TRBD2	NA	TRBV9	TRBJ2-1	TGTGCCAGCAGCCTGACTAGCGGGGACTACAATGAGCAGTTCTTC	CASSLTSGDYNEQFF